What follows are 20 T cell receptor beta chains derived from one specimen sequenced in a study of blood T cell repertoires in COVID-19. Repertoires were generated with immunoSEQ multiplex PCR, while TCRdb's copy carries only in-frame clones and drops some. The sample yields 45,000 or so clones, about 86% seen once. Input material: peripheral blood. These receptors came from a human donor in a cohort sampled during active COVID-19.

V gene TRBV4-3 combines with J gene TRBJ2-1; 8 bases fit TRBD1. Trimming removed 1 base from V and 8 bases from J; junction bases left unmatched: 7. The CDR3 spans 15 residues. The germline V gene encodes CDR1 LGHNA and CDR2 YSLEER. The CDR3 DNA sequence: TGCGCCAGCAGCCAAGCGGACAGGGTACACGATGAGCAGTTCTTC. This encodes CASSQADRVHDEQFF.

This chain uses TRBV19 with TRBJ1-2, with TRBD1 matching over 7 bases. Germline CDR1 and CDR2: LNHDA and SQIVND (reference sequence). CDR3 length: 12 amino acids. The trim removed 7 bases at V and 5 bases at J, leaving 4 bases unmatched. The CDR3 DNA follows: TGTGCCAGTACAACAGGGGTATATGGCTACACCTTC. This translates into CASTTGVYGYTF.

The CDR3 region has the DNA TGTGCCAGCGCGAGGGACAGCGAGCTTGGTGAGCAGTTCTTC. Translating it yields CASARDSELGEQFF. The chain links TRBV7-6 to TRBJ2-1, with 7 bases lining up with TRBD1. Germline CDR1 is SGHVS and CDR2 is FNYEAQ. This CDR3 is built from 14 residues. Trimming at V came to 8 bases and at J to 9 bases, leaving 13 bases not matched to a gene.

The rearrangement joins TRBV10-1 to TRBJ2-5, with TRBD2 matching 13 bases. Losses at the gene ends were 4 bases for V and 5 bases for J; bases not matched to a gene: 1. Per germline, CDR1 WNHNN and CDR2 SYGVQD (reference sequence). This CDR3 has 14 residues. CDR3 DNA sequence: TGCGCCAGCAGTGGACTAGCGGGGGGTGAGACCCAGTACTTC. It yields the protein CASSGLAGGETQYF.

The gene calls are TRBV19 and TRBJ1-2; 11 nucleotides match TRBD1. The CDR3 extends over 15 amino acids. Germline assignment: CDR1 LNHDA and CDR2 SQIVND (reference sequence). Trimming removed 4 bases from V and 4 bases from J; junction bases left unmatched: 5. This CDR3 is CASSTRTGGFYGYTF. The DNA for the CDR3 is TGTGCCAGTAGTACACGGACAGGGGGCTTCTATGGCTACACCTTC.

This clone was observed a handful of times. This chain uses TRBV3-1 (or the pseudogene TRBV3-2) with TRBJ1-6, with TRBD1 matching over 7 bases. This CDR3 contains 13 residues. Germline CDR1 LGHDT, CDR2 YNNKEL (reference sequence). Unmatched junction bases numbered 5, after V lost 10 bases and J lost 5 bases. The CDR3 DNA reads TGTGCCACCTCAGGGGGTGATAATTCACCCCTCCACTTT. This codes for CATSGGDNSPLHF.

The rearrangement links TRBV27 to TRBJ2-1, with TRBD1 matching 7 bases. After removal of 5 bases from V and 2 bases from J, the junction contained 3 bases not matched to a gene. This CDR3 comprises 14 residues. Germline V gives CDR1 MNHEY, CDR2 SMNVEV (reference sequence). CDR3 nucleotides: TGTGCCAGCAGTCAAGGGACAGCCTACAATGAGCAGTTCTTC. Encoded protein: CASSQGTAYNEQFF.

This clone showed up just a few times. CDR3 sequence reads: CASSSWTRHDEQYF. The CDR3 nucleotides read TGTGCCAGCTCATCTTGGACAAGACATGACGAGCAGTACTTC. The chain uses TRBV18 and TRBJ2-7; perhaps TRBD1 as D (5 bases). Germline CDR1 reads KGHSH; CDR2 reads LQKENI. Trimming stripped 5 bases from V and 5 bases from J, with 16 bases between. The CDR3 contains 14 residues.

The chain uses TRBV5-6 and TRBJ1-1; D gene unclear. Germline loops: CDR1 SGHDT, CDR2 YYEEEE. Trimming removed 1 base from V and 4 bases from J, with 5 bases in between. This CDR3 is 12 amino acids long. The CDR3: CASSLTATEAFF. The CDR3 nucleotides read TGTGCCAGCAGCTTGACTGCCACTGAAGCTTTCTTT.

The gene calls are TRBV6-1 and TRBJ2-1, with a tentative D call TRBD1 (5 bases). Trimming took off 3 bases at V and 12 bases at J, with 9 bases between the two ends. The CDR3 spans 11 residues. Germline assignment: CDR1 MNHNS and CDR2 SASEGT. CDR3 sequence reads: CASSDRQRQFF. As DNA, the CDR3 is TGTGCCAGCAGTGACCGACAGAGGCAGTTCTTC.

This clone was detected only a few times. CDR3 in DNA: TGTGCCAGCAGTGATATCGACACTGAAGCTTTCTTT. Translation: CASSDIDTEAFF. The chain links TRBV2 to TRBJ1-1, with D unresolved. CDR1 SNHLY and CDR2 FYNNEI come from the germline V gene. The length of the CDR3 is 12 residues. With 3 bases removed from V and 3 bases from J, the gap between germline ends came to 5 bases.

The rearrangement uses TRBV19 and TRBJ2-7; 7 positions match TRBD2. Trimming took 3 bases from V and 2 from J; bases not matched to a gene: 10. CDR1 and CDR2 (germline): LNHDA, SQIVND (reference sequence). The CDR3 sequence is 16 residues long. The CDR3 loop is CASSIVVGGLAYEQYF. CDR3 in DNA: TGTGCCAGTAGTATTGTGGTGGGTGGACTAGCCTACGAGCAGTACTTC.

The gene calls are TRBV6-6 and TRBJ2-5; D perhaps matches TRBD1 (6 bases). This CDR3 contains 15 residues. V shed 4 bases and J shed 4 bases, with 16 bases lying between them. Looked up from germline, CDR1 is MNHNY and CDR2 is SVGAGI (reference sequence). The CDR3 nucleotides are TGTGCCAGCAGTTTAGGGACAACCCGAGGAGAGACCCAGTACTTC. Translated: CASSLGTTRGETQYF.

The chain combines TRBV27 with TRBJ2-6, with no clear D. The CDR3 is 16 residues long. Trimming shortened V by 1 base and J by 1 base, and 8 bases separated the two germline ends. Germline values: CDR1 MNHEY, CDR2 SMNVEV (reference sequence). CDR3: CASSLLGVSGANVLTF. CDR3 sequence (DNA): TGTGCCAGCAGTTTATTAGGAGTATCTGGGGCCAACGTCCTGACTTTC.

DNA for the CDR3: TGTGCCAGCAGCTGGGGGGACCTGACTAGCACAGATACGCAGTATTTT. Its protein product is CASSWGDLTSTDTQYF. The rearrangement joins TRBV5-4 to TRBJ2-3, with D perhaps TRBD2 (6 bases). With 3 bases removed from V and 0 bases from J, the gap between germline ends came to 14 bases. This CDR3 is built from 16 residues. Looked up from germline, CDR1 is SGHNT and CDR2 is YYREEE (reference sequence).

In DNA form, the CDR3 reads TGTGCCAGCAGCTTAGGGGGGGCAGCCTACGAGCAGTACTTC. The encoded protein is CASSLGGAAYEQYF. This chain links TRBV13 with TRBJ2-7, with D possibly being TRBD1 (6 bases). Trimming shortened V by 0 bases and J by 2 bases, and 8 bases separated the two germline ends. Per germline, CDR1 PRHDT and CDR2 FYEKMQ (reference sequence). The CDR3 has 14 residues.

The chain employs TRBV3-1 (or the pseudogene TRBV3-2) and TRBJ1-2, with 9 bases identical to TRBD1. This CDR3 is 13 amino acids long. The germline V gene has CDR1 LGHDT and CDR2 YNNKEL (reference sequence). V gave up 4 bases and J gave up 8 bases; unmatched junction bases: 5. CDR3: CASSPRQGGGYTF. The DNA for the CDR3 is TGTGCCAGCAGCCCCCGACAGGGGGGCGGCTACACCTTC.

On this clone: The same CDR3 can be traced to other DNA sequences in this sample. This chain connects TRBV4-3 to TRBJ2-3; 9 bases are a match to TRBD2. V was pared by 4 bases and J by 5 bases, with 4 bases of the junction left unmatched. Germline lookup yields CDR1 LGHNA and CDR2 YSLEER. The CDR3 runs 14 residues. CDR3 loop: CASSPSGERDTQYF. In nucleotides, the CDR3 is TGCGCCAGCAGCCCTAGCGGGGAGCGAGATACGCAGTATTTT.

The V and J genes are TRBV28 and TRBJ2-3; tentative D call: TRBD1 (6 bases). CDR1 and CDR2 (germline): MDHEN, SYDVKM. V lost 1 base and J 3 bases, leaving 11 bases between the germline ends. This CDR3 contains 15 residues. CDR3 in DNA: TGTGCCAGCAGTTTATATGGGGGCTCAACAGATACGCAGTATTTT. Translating it yields CASSLYGGSTDTQYF.

The chain is built from TRBV6-2 or TRBV6-3 and TRBJ1-6, with 7 bases matching TRBD1. Unmatched junction bases numbered 5, after V lost 4 bases and J lost 8 bases. The CDR3 runs 14 residues. Germline assignment: CDR1 MNHEY and CDR2 SVGEGT. CDR3 protein: CASSSGTDYSPLHF. The CDR3 coding sequence is TGTGCCAGCAGTTCCGGGACAGACTATTCACCCCTCCACTTT.